This is a list of T cell receptor beta chains from one sample in a study of OX40 agonist ivuxolimab in advanced cancers. Assay used: immunoSEQ multiplex PCR; TCRdb lists only in-frame clones, some missing. This table holds 66,000 or so clones, 85% found once. The sample in question was CD4+ or CD8+ T cells sorted from blood, obtained in a trial of the OX40 agonist ivuxolimab. The source is an adult with an advanced solid tumor such as melanoma, head and neck, liver or kidney cancer. Both conserved end residues are part of each CDR3. D genes are given only for firm matches. The size field is filled for only some rows; it gives once, few, many or a size class.

d_gene	v_gene	j_gene	abundance	CDR3aa	CDR3nt
TRBD2	TRBV28	TRBJ2-3	.	CASSPLAGYTDTQYF	TGTGCCAGCAGTCCTCTAGCGGGGTACACAGATACGCAGTATTTT
TRBD2	TRBV11-2	TRBJ2-1	.	CASSPAGNEQFF	TGTGCCAGCAGCCCAGCGGGGAATGAGCAGTTCTTC
.	TRBV11-2	TRBJ1-2	.	CASSLDLNRGGYTF	TGTGCCAGCAGCTTAGATCTAAATCGAGGAGGCTACACCTTC
.	TRBV19	TRBJ1-5	.	CASSRSWKLNQPQHF	TGTGCCAGTAGTCGTTCGTGGAAGCTCAATCAGCCCCAGCATTTT
.	TRBV7-3	TRBJ2-2	once	CASSPDTGELFF	TGTGCCAGCAGCCCAGACACCGGGGAGCTGTTTTTT
TRBD2	TRBV5-1	TRBJ2-1	.	CASSRELAGKDEQFF	TGCGCCAGCAGTCGGGAACTAGCGGGAAAGGATGAGCAGTTCTTC
TRBD1	TRBV6-6	TRBJ1-4	.	CASSYDRGSTGKLFF	TGTGCCAGCAGTTACGACAGGGGTTCGACGGGAAAACTGTTTTTT
.	TRBV5-4	TRBJ1-2	.	CASSLGGGAQGYGYTF	TGTGCCAGCAGTCTCGGTGGGGGCGCACAGGGCTATGGCTACACCTTC
TRBD1	TRBV27	TRBJ2-7	.	CASSPGDRAYEQYF	TGTGCCAGCAGTCCTGGGGACAGGGCTTACGAGCAGTACTTC
.	TRBV5-1	TRBJ1-6	.	CASSLAQDSSYNSPLHF	TGCGCCAGCAGCTTGGCACAGGATAGCTCCTATAATTCACCCCTCCACTTT
TRBD1	TRBV2	TRBJ2-1	few	CASSSGQGAQFF	TGTGCCAGCAGTTCCGGACAGGGAGCGCAGTTCTTC
TRBD2	TRBV5-1	TRBJ2-2	.	CASSFPSGATGELFF	TGCGCCAGCAGCTTCCCTAGCGGGGCCACCGGGGAGCTGTTTTTT
TRBD2	TRBV9	TRBJ2-2	.	CASSLFLAGGPGGELFF	TGTGCCAGCAGCCTCTTTCTAGCGGGGGGGCCCGGCGGGGAGCTGTTTTTT
.	TRBV7-7	TRBJ2-2	.	CASRSGDTGELFF	TGTGCCAGCAGGTCAGGTGACACCGGGGAGCTGTTTTTT
.	TRBV6-5	TRBJ2-1	.	CASSGSAYNEQFF	TGTGCCAGCAGTGGTTCAGCCTACAATGAGCAGTTCTTC
TRBD2	TRBV7-2	TRBJ2-3	.	CASSLGLGFLTDTQYF	TGTGCCAGCAGCTTGGGACTAGGGTTTCTCACAGATACGCAGTATTTT
.	TRBV28	TRBJ1-4	.	CASSLTVLNEKLFF	TGTGCCAGCAGTTTGACAGTCCTTAATGAAAAACTGTTTTTT
TRBD1	TRBV5-1	TRBJ2-5	.	CASSLGLGQGIQETQYF	TGCGCCAGCAGCTTGGGATTGGGACAGGGGATCCAAGAGACCCAGTACTTC
.	TRBV29-1	TRBJ2-1	.	CSVVKYNEQFF	TGCAGCGTGGTAAAGTACAATGAGCAGTTCTTC
.	TRBV28	TRBJ1-5	.	CASSPPPPYGPQHF	TGTGCCAGCAGTCCCCCCCCTCCTTATGGGCCCCAGCATTTT
.	TRBV1	TRBJ1-1	.	CTSSQDLRQVVLTEAFF	TGCACCAGCAGCCAAGATCTAAGACAGGTGGTCCTCACTGAAGCTTTCTTT
.	TRBV21-1	TRBJ2-7	.	CASSKAGGGLSYEQYF	TGTGCCAGCAGCAAAGCTGGGGGAGGGCTCTCCTACGAGCAGTACTTC
.	TRBV7-2	TRBJ1-6	.	CASSLKPYDSAYNSPLHF	TGTGCCAGCAGCTTAAAGCCCTACGACAGCGCCTATAATTCACCCCTCCACTTT
.	TRBV29-1	TRBJ2-2	.	CSVRDPGGRDTGELFF	TGCAGCGTTAGGGACCCCGGGGGAAGGGACACCGGGGAGCTGTTTTTT
.	TRBV28	TRBJ2-5	few	CASSSRQQETQYF	TGTGCCAGCAGTTCGCGACAGCAAGAGACCCAGTACTTC
TRBD1	TRBV30	TRBJ2-5	few	CAWRGTGSFPYQETQYF	TGTGCCTGGAGAGGGACAGGGTCCTTTCCGTACCAAGAGACCCAGTACTTC
.	TRBV5-4	TRBJ1-1	once	CASSRPSYTEAFF	TGTGCCAGCAGCCGACCCTCTTACACTGAAGCTTTCTTT
.	TRBV6-5	TRBJ1-1	.	CASSPRGPLNTEAFF	TGTGCCAGCAGTCCCAGGGGTCCTCTCAACACTGAAGCTTTCTTT
.	TRBV19	TRBJ2-7	.	CASSIWRGADEGYEQYF	TGTGCCAGTAGTATATGGCGGGGAGCGGATGAGGGCTACGAGCAGTACTTC
.	TRBV19	TRBJ1-5	.	CASSIGSSNQPQHF	TGTGCCAGTAGTATAGGATCTAGTAATCAGCCCCAGCATTTT
.	TRBV5-8	TRBJ2-3	.	CASSWEQTTDTQYF	TGTGCCAGCAGCTGGGAACAAACCACAGATACGCAGTATTTT
TRBD1	TRBV5-1	TRBJ2-5	.	CASRLGTGVETQYF	TGCGCCAGCAGACTAGGGACAGGGGTGGAGACCCAGTACTTC
TRBD2	TRBV9	TRBJ2-1	.	CASSRVGTSGGIHYNEQFF	TGTGCCAGCAGCCGCGTCGGGACTAGCGGGGGGATACATTACAATGAGCAGTTCTTC
.	TRBV6-6	TRBJ2-1	few	CASTRNNEQFF	TGTGCCAGCACCAGAAACAATGAGCAGTTCTTC
.	TRBV28	TRBJ2-5	few	CASSKGRQETQYF	TGTGCCAGCAGCAAAGGACGGCAAGAGACCCAGTACTTC
.	TRBV19	TRBJ1-5	once	CASNEARSPQHF	TGTGCCAGTAATGAGGCGCGTAGTCCCCAGCATTTT
.	TRBV6-1	TRBJ1-2	.	CASSVMGGVGYTF	TGTGCCAGCAGTGTCATGGGGGGGGTTGGCTACACCTTC
.	TRBV7-3	TRBJ2-3	.	CASSATGDTDTQYF	TGTGCCAGCAGCGCAACGGGGGACACAGATACGCAGTATTTT
.	TRBV13	TRBJ2-3	.	CASRHTPSSGTPTDTQYF	TGTGCCAGCAGGCATACCCCCTCATCCGGGACGCCCACAGATACGCAGTATTTT
TRBD1	TRBV5-4	TRBJ1-4	.	CASSSKGQGIEKLFF	TGTGCCAGCAGCTCTAAGGGACAGGGAATTGAAAAACTGTTTTTT
.	TRBV18	TRBJ2-2	.	CASSLGQSTGELFF	TGTGCCAGCTCACTCGGACAGAGCACCGGGGAGCTGTTTTTT
.	TRBV7-3	TRBJ1-1	.	CASSHGTVNTEAFF	TGTGCCAGCAGCCACGGTACGGTGAACACTGAAGCTTTCTTT
.	TRBV30	TRBJ2-1	.	CAWRTDYGTYNEQFF	TGTGCCTGGAGGACCGATTACGGCACCTACAATGAGCAGTTCTTC
TRBD2	TRBV5-8	TRBJ2-3	.	CASSPGLAGEAQYF	TGTGCCAGCAGCCCGGGACTAGCGGGAGAGGCGCAGTATTTT
.	TRBV7-6	TRBJ2-6	.	CASSFRAPAQSGANVLTF	TGTGCCAGCAGCTTTCGGGCCCCGGCTCAATCTGGGGCCAACGTCCTGACTTTC
.	TRBV6-1	TRBJ1-5	few	CASSRDSNQPQHF	TGTGCCAGCAGCAGGGATAGCAATCAGCCCCAGCATTTT
.	TRBV19	TRBJ2-1	.	CASRRVNEQFF	TGTGCCAGTAGGAGAGTAAATGAGCAGTTCTTC
.	TRBV28	TRBJ1-5	.	CASGGTLGGQPQHF	TGTGCCAGCGGAGGGACTTTAGGGGGTCAGCCCCAGCATTTT
TRBD1	TRBV27	TRBJ2-5	.	CASSGQGAYQETQYF	TGTGCCAGCAGTGGCCAGGGGGCCTACCAAGAGACCCAGTACTTC
.	TRBV5-6	TRBJ2-4	.	CASSPQRAKNIQYF	TGTGCCAGCAGCCCACAGAGGGCCAAAAACATTCAGTACTTC
.	TRBV28	TRBJ2-5	.	CASSSRAGSKGETQYF	TGTGCCAGCAGTTCCCGCGCAGGGTCAAAAGGGGAGACCCAGTACTTC